This T cell receptor (beta chain) stems from a study of blood T cell repertoires in COVID-19. Assay used: immunoSEQ multiplex PCR; TCRdb lists only in-frame clones, some missing. The sample yields about 250,000 clones, roughly nine tenths seen once. The CDR3 spans 14 residues. Trimming cost V 5 bases and J 5 bases; bases outside gene matches: 7. The germline CDR1 and CDR2 sequences are LNHDA and SQIVND (reference sequence). This sequence was found in a woman aged 18-29 years who had recovered from COVID-19. Sequencing was performed on PBMCs or T cells enriched from blood (not recorded which). This chain connects TRBV19 to TRBJ1-2; 8 nucleotides align to TRBD1. The CDR3 DNA sequence: TGTGCCAGTAGTCCGGACAGGGTATCTTATGGCTACACCTTC. It encodes CASSPDRVSYGYTF.